This T cell receptor (beta chain) stems from a study of regulatory T cells in long-lasting Graves disease. Researchers made TCR beta libraries by using iRepertoire HTBI primers and running Arm-PCR on CDR3 regions. MiXCR was run by TCRdb on the multiplex PCR reads, yielding one entry per CDR3 protein. The sample records about 610,000 distinct CDR3 sequences, around 16% being singletons. Study-wide points: Thyroid tissue went unstudied; only peripheral blood was examined.

Time point indicated: newly diagnosed GD, antithyroid drugs for less than 3 months. Scientists built the TCR library using RNA that was extracted from PBMCs. Germline V CDR1 and CDR2: MNHEY, SVGAGI. The CDR3 sequence is 16 residues long. V lost 2 bases and J 4 bases, leaving 18 bases between the germline ends. Notes on this clonotype: Its cognate antigen is unknown.

This sample was shared with a second study, whose subject was T cells in Graves' hyperthyroidism and ophthalmopathy. That paper notes: Initially, a first-round RT-PCR of the TCR CDR3 employed the HTBI primer set.

This TCR was recovered from a man aged 18-30 years with Graves disease. The chain has TRBV6-5 and TRBJ2-7; the D gene is possibly TRBD1 (5 bases). The specimen was peripheral blood mononuclear cells (PBMCs), collected at new diagnosis, from a patient treated with antithyroid drugs. The CDR3 DNA sequence: TGTGCCAGCAGTTACACAGGACAAGGGCCTAAATACGAGCAGTACTTC. It translates to CASSYTGQGPKYEQYF.